This TCR beta chain was recorded in a study of blood T cell repertoires in COVID-19. Study in general: Collection of acute and convalescent COVID-19 samples took place in the United States, Italy and Spain.

CDR1 and CDR2 (germline): SEHNR, FQNEAQ (reference sequence). There are 15 residues in the CDR3. V dropped 1 base and J dropped 2; count of bases not matched to a gene: 3. TCRdb keeps only in-frame clones here, not all; method: immunoSEQ multiplex PCR. The data hold 150,000 to 200,000 clones, with around 90% observed a single time. This clone is a singleton in its sample. The clonotype comes from a man aged 50 to 59 with acute or convalescent COVID-19. The chain uses TRBV7-9 and TRBJ2-3; 7 positions agree with TRBD1. Sequencing was done on a sample of peripheral blood. The CDR3 region has the DNA TGTGCCAGCAGCTTAGAGGGACAGATCACAGATACGCAGTATTTT. It codes for CASSLEGQITDTQYF.